Each of the 9 T cell receptor beta chains below was sequenced from the same sample in a study of blood T cell repertoires in COVID-19 (dated by TCRdb to the early 2020s). The library was produced with the immunoSEQ multiplex PCR assay. The table was pulled from immuneACCESS by TCRdb, which kept in-frame rearrangements only. Such tables lose some clones; where checked, under half of the loss comes from unresolved V genes, and the rest has no known cause. The sample profile shows hundreds of thousands of clones; approximately 83% of them were found once. The top ten clones comprise 2.2% of the sample. The sample taken for sequencing was PBMCs or T cells enriched from blood (not recorded which). The receptors here all came from a man aged 30 to 39 who had recovered from COVID-19.

The V gene is TRBV5-8, the J gene TRBJ1-2; tentative D call: TRBD1 (6 bases). Germline V gives CDR1 SGHTS, CDR2 YDEGEE. V gave up 4 bases and J gave up 2 bases, with 18 bases separating them. CDR3 length: 16 residues. For the CDR3, the DNA is TGTGCCAGCAGCATGCGGACAGCAGCCCTGAACTATGGCTACACCTTC. Its translation: CASSMRTAALNYGYTF.

V is TRBV7-9 and J is TRBJ2-1; 12 bases line up with TRBD1. Germline values: CDR1 SEHNR, CDR2 FQNEAQ (reference sequence). V was clipped by 5 bases and J by 6 bases; unmatched bases: 8. This CDR3 is 16 amino acids long. CDR3 in amino acids: CASSLRDRGRVNEQFF. CDR3 in DNA: TGTGCCAGCAGCCTGAGGGACAGGGGGCGGGTCAATGAGCAGTTCTTC.

The J gene is TRBJ1-1, the V gene TRBV12-3 or TRBV12-4; a weak D match, TRBD1 (5 bases). The CDR3 length is 13 residues. Trimming left V 2 bases short and J 7 bases short, with 11 bases between. The CDR3 region is CASSLILRGEAFF. The CDR3 nucleotides are TGTGCCAGCAGTTTAATCTTAAGGGGTGAAGCTTTCTTT.

This clone is a singleton in its sample. The gene calls are TRBV5-6 and TRBJ2-7; 9 bases line up with TRBD2. Germline CDR1 SGHDT, CDR2 YYEEEE. Unmatched junction bases numbered 2, after V lost 0 bases and J lost 1 base. The CDR3 sequence is 15 residues long. CDR3 sequence: CASSLERGASYEQYF. CDR3 nucleotides: TGTGCCAGCAGCTTGGAGCGGGGGGCATCCTACGAGCAGTACTTC.

This chain uses TRBV7-9 with TRBJ1-1, with a tentative D call TRBD1 (5 bases). Trimming cost V 2 bases and J 6 bases, with 10 bases left between them. This CDR3 spans 13 amino acids. In germline, CDR1 is SEHNR, CDR2 FQNEAQ (reference sequence). The DNA for the CDR3 is TGTGCCAGCAGCTTAATGGGGCCGGCTGAAGCTTTCTTT. Translated: CASSLMGPAEAFF. The variable domain in full, completed from reference TRBV7-9 and TRBJ1-1, reads DTGVSQNPRHKITKRGQNVTFRCDPISEHNRLYWYRQTLGQGPEFLTYFQNEAQLEKSRLLSDRFSAERPKGSFSTLEIQRTEQGDSAMYLCASSLMGPAEAFFGQGTRLTVV.

The chain recombines TRBV2 with TRBJ1-5, with 7 positions matching TRBD1. V dropped 7 bases and J dropped 9; count of bases not matched to a gene: 15. Germline lookup yields CDR1 SNHLY and CDR2 FYNNEI. The CDR3 contains 15 residues. In DNA, the CDR3 is TGTGCCAGCAATAGGGACAGAGCTGCAGGGGGGCCCCAGCATTTT. Amino acids: CASNRDRAAGGPQHF. Complete variable domain (other parts from reference TRBV2 and TRBJ1-5): EPEVTQTPSHQVTQMGQEVILRCVPISNHLYFYWYRQILGQKVEFLVSFYNNEISEKSEIFDDQFSVERPDGSNFTLKIRSTKLEDSAMYFCASNRDRAAGGPQHFGDGTRLSIL.

V gene TRBV7-2 combines with J gene TRBJ2-5; 9 nucleotides agree with TRBD1. CDR1 and CDR2 from the germline V gene are SGHTA and FQGNSA. The CDR3 consists of 14 residues. V lost 4 bases to trimming and J lost 2 bases; unmatched junction nucleotides: 2. The CDR3 nucleotides are TGTGCCAGCAGCTCGGACAGGGGTCAAGAGACCCAGTACTTC. Its protein is CASSSDRGQETQYF.

The chain has TRBV11-2 and TRBJ2-7, with 7 bases that match TRBD1. This CDR3 has 13 amino acids. V trimming: 3 bases; J trimming: 6 bases; junction bases outside the gene matches: 5. The germline V gene has CDR1 SGHAT and CDR2 FQNNGV. CDR3 DNA sequence: TGTGCCAGCAGCTTGGAAACAGGGGCCGAGCAGTACTTC. Translation gives CASSLETGAEQYF.

There are a few counts of this clone. The chain links TRBV6-4 to TRBJ2-2; TRBD1 matches 11 bases. After removal of 4 bases from V and 4 bases from J, the junction contained 5 bases not matched to a gene. The germline V gene encodes CDR1 MRHNA and CDR2 SNTAGT. The CDR3 loop spans 16 amino acids. CDR3 sequence reads: CASSADRGRPTGELFF. CDR3 in DNA: TGTGCCAGCAGTGCGGACAGGGGGCGCCCCACCGGGGAGCTGTTTTTT.